Listed here is a single T cell receptor (beta chain). The sample belongs to a study of control samples from healthy donors and cancer patients. TCRdb's table, derived via immunoSEQ multiplex PCR, lists solely in-frame clones and lacks some. In the table there are about 58,000 clones, about 89% of which are singletons. The TCR comes from a woman aged 55-75 years with lung cancer. The sample taken for sequencing was PBMCs.

As DNA, the CDR3 is TGCGCCAGCAGCTTTCTGGGAGCTGGCTACACCTTC. This encodes CASSFLGAGYTF. V usage is TRBV5-1 and J usage is TRBJ1-2, with no clear D. V gave up 2 bases and J gave up 7 bases, with 9 bases separating them. This CDR3 comprises 12 residues. Looked up from germline, CDR1 is SGHRS and CDR2 is YFSETQ. Drawing the rest from reference TRBV5-1 and TRBJ1-2, the complete variable domain is KAGVTQTPRYLIKTRGQQVTLSCSPISGHRSVSWYQQTPGQGLQFLFEYFSETQRNKGNFPGRFSGRQFSNSRSEMNVSTLELGDSALYLCASSFLGAGYTFGSGTRLTVV.